These 24 T cell receptor beta chains originate from one sample sequenced in a study of early T cells in non-severe SARS-CoV-2 infection. TCRdb reprocessed the 5' RACE reads via MiXCR and lists one record per CDR3 protein. The profile shows some 31,000 distinct CDR3 sequences, 5.7% of them singletons. The sequenced sample was whole blood. These receptors were obtained from an adult who was a healthcare worker with PCR-confirmed SARS-CoV-2 infection or an uninfected control (not recorded which).

This clonotype was seen many times. V and J are TRBV4-1 and TRBJ2-7; tentatively, D is TRBD1 (6 bases). CDR1 is MGHRA and CDR2 is YSYEKL in the germline V gene. CDR3 length equals 16 residues. V was cut by 0 bases and J by 3 bases, with 15 bases left in between. The CDR3 loop is CASSQDPVRTDYEQYF. The CDR3 DNA is TGCGCCAGCAGCCAAGACCCTGTACGGACAGACTACGAGCAGTACTTC.

This clonotype was detected ten times or more. The chain is built from TRBV6-2 or TRBV6-3 and TRBJ2-7; D is uncertain. Trimming took 0 bases from V and 3 from J, leaving 6 bases between them. The CDR3 sequence is 13 residues long. CDR1 and CDR2 from the germline V gene are MNHEY and SVGEGT. The CDR3 nucleotides read TGTGCCAGCAGTTACTCTGTCCTCTACGAGCAGTACGTC. Translation: CASSYSVLYEQYV.

This clonotype was seen ten or more times. This chain links TRBV12-3 or TRBV12-4 with TRBJ2-1, with TRBD2 matching 8 bases. The V gene end was trimmed by 2 bases and the J gene end by 9 bases; junction bases not matched to a gene: 6. The CDR3 is 14 residues long. The CDR3 nucleotides read TGTGCCAGCAGTTTAAAAGCGGGAGCGGCTGAGCAGTTCTTC. This sequence encodes CASSLKAGAAEQFF.

This clonotype was counted only a few times. The chain has TRBV19 and TRBJ2-3; 14 bases fit TRBD2. The germline V gene encodes CDR1 LNHDA and CDR2 SQIVND (reference sequence). The CDR3 spans 17 residues. V trimming: 5 bases; J trimming: 5 bases; junction bases outside the gene matches: 9. The CDR3 DNA reads as TGTGCCAGTAGTGGCTCCGGACTAGCGGGAGGTAAAGATACGCAGTATTTT. This encodes CASSGSGLAGGKDTQYF.

The rearrangement uses TRBV4-1 and TRBJ2-4, with D tentatively TRBD1 or TRBD2 (5 bases each). Germline assignment: CDR1 MGHRA and CDR2 YSYEKL. The CDR3 is 15 residues long. V lost 0 bases to trimming and J lost 5 bases, with 11 bases between them. The CDR3 is CASSQDWGKENIQYF. The DNA of the CDR3 is TGCGCCAGCAGCCAAGACTGGGGGAAGGAAAACATTCAGTACTTC.

This clonotype was seen repeatedly, ten times or more. The rearrangement links TRBV10-3 to TRBJ2-1, with D uncertain. V lost 10 bases to trimming and J lost 6 bases, with 10 bases between them. The CDR3 is 11 residues long. Germline assignment: CDR1 ENHRY and CDR2 SYGVKD. The CDR3 spells CATSASNEQFF. The CDR3 region has the DNA TGTGCCACCAGCGCCTCCAATGAGCAGTTCTTC.

The chain couples TRBV19 to TRBJ2-7; D possibly corresponds to TRBD2 (6 bases). Germline V CDR1 and CDR2: LNHDA, SQIVND (reference sequence). The CDR3 extends over 12 amino acids. V was shortened by 10 bases and J by 7 bases, with 17 bases between the two germline ends. The CDR3 is CATSWRAGEQYF. CDR3 DNA: TGTGCCACCTCCTGGAGGGCCGGGGAGCAGTACTTC.

This chain links TRBV4-1 with TRBJ2-7, with 12 bases lining up with TRBD2. The ends lost 0 bases at V and 3 bases at J; junction bases unmatched: 3. Germline lookup yields CDR1 MGHRA and CDR2 YSYEKL. The CDR3 is made up of 16 amino acids. The DNA of the CDR3 is TGCGCCAGCAGCCAAGACCGGACTAGCGGGAACTACGAGCAGTACTTC. It codes for CASSQDRTSGNYEQYF.

Note on this clonotype: A read error may explain this, as a much larger clone is one base away. The rearrangement links TRBV20-1 to TRBJ1-6; D may be TRBD1 (5 bases). The CDR3 extends over 13 amino acids. Germline V gives CDR1 DFQATT, CDR2 SNEGSKA (reference sequence). CDR3 amino acids: CSATTELNSPPHF. The CDR3 DNA sequence: TGCAGTGCTACGACAGAGCTAAATTCACCCCCCCACTTT.

This clonotype was recorded at least ten times. The chain recombines TRBV30 with TRBJ2-5; TRBD1 matches at 9 bases. Looked up from germline, CDR1 is GTSNPN and CDR2 is SVGIG (reference sequence). The CDR3 consists of 12 residues. Germline trimming cut 7 bases from V and 3 bases from J; bases unmatched to any gene: 3. The CDR3: CALGQGKETQYF. CDR3 DNA sequence: TGTGCCTTAGGACAGGGGAAAGAGACCCAGTACTTC.

This clonotype has a count of ten or more. The chain recombines TRBV29-1 with TRBJ1-1, with D perhaps matching TRBD1 (5 bases). The CDR3 is 14 amino acids. V lost 6 bases and J lost 3, with 17 bases in between. Germline CDR1 reads SQVTM; CDR2 reads ANQGSEA. The CDR3 coding sequence is TGCAGCGTCTACCCCCCCGAGGGGCACACTGAAGCTTTCTTT. Its protein product is CSVYPPEGHTEAFF. Supplemented by reference TRBV29-1 and TRBJ1-1, the full variable domain reads SAVISQKPSRDICQRGTSLTIQCQVDSQVTMMFWYRQQPGQSLTLIATANQGSEATYESGFVIDKFPISRPNLTFSTLTVSNMSPEDSSIYLCSVYPPEGHTEAFFGQGTRLTVV.

The gene calls are TRBV7-9 and TRBJ2-6; D gene uncertain. The V end was cut by 3 bases, the J end by 2 bases, with 5 bases between. The CDR3 runs 14 residues. Germline values: CDR1 SEHNR, CDR2 FQNEAQ (reference sequence). The CDR3 DNA reads TGTGCCAGCAGCTTCACGGCTGGGGCCAACGTCCTGACTTTC. Translating it yields CASSFTAGANVLTF.

This clonotype showed up many times. J is TRBJ2-1 and V is TRBV2; 11 nucleotides agree with TRBD2. Germline CDR1 and CDR2: SNHLY and FYNNEI. Trimming at V came to 4 bases and at J to 7 bases, leaving 6 bases not matched to a gene. There are 15 residues in the CDR3. This CDR3 is CASSVGSGRVNEQFF. Written as DNA, the CDR3 is TGTGCCAGCAGTGTGGGTAGCGGGAGGGTGAATGAGCAGTTCTTC.

V usage is TRBV5-1 and J usage is TRBJ1-3; a weak D match, TRBD1 (5 bases). Germline CDR1 reads SGHRS; CDR2 reads YFSETQ. The CDR3 spans 15 residues. Deletions cut 2 bases from V and 0 bases from J, with 9 bases between. CDR3 region: CASSFDSYSGNTIYF. The CDR3 nucleotides are TGCGCCAGCAGCTTCGACAGCTACTCTGGAAACACCATATATTTT. Combining the CDR3 with reference TRBV5-1 and TRBJ1-3 gives the whole variable domain KAGVTQTPRYLIKTRGQQVTLSCSPISGHRSVSWYQQTPGQGLQFLFEYFSETQRNKGNFPGRFSGRQFSNSRSEMNVSTLELGDSALYLCASSFDSYSGNTIYFGEGSWLTVV.

This clonotype has a handful of counts. The rearrangement links TRBV11-2 to TRBJ2-3; 11 positions match TRBD2. Germline V lookup: CDR1 SGHAT, CDR2 FQNNGV. Trimming at V came to 5 bases and at J to 2 bases, leaving 9 bases not matched to a gene. This CDR3 is 17 amino acids long. This chain's CDR3 is CASSGTSGFTYTDTQYF. In DNA, the CDR3 is TGTGCCAGCAGCGGGACTAGCGGTTTCACATACACAGATACGCAGTATTTT.

This clonotype was observed a handful of times. The chain carries TRBV11-2 and TRBJ2-5; no clear D. Germline CDR1 reads SGHAT; CDR2 reads FQNNGV. The CDR3 is 15 amino acids. V lost 5 bases, J lost 1 base, and 14 bases lay in between. The CDR3 here is CASSPVWGFQETQYF. CDR3 bases: TGTGCCAGCAGCCCAGTTTGGGGATTCCAAGAGACCCAGTACTTC.

This clonotype was counted only a few times. The chain carries TRBV7-9 and TRBJ1-2; D uncertain. The CDR3 consists of 14 residues. The germline V gene has CDR1 SEHNR and CDR2 FQNEAQ (reference sequence). Trimming left V 3 bases short and J 1 base short, with 9 bases between. The CDR3 sequence: CASSLRQNNYGYTF. Written as DNA, the CDR3 is TGTGCCAGCAGCTTGCGTCAGAATAACTATGGCTACACCTTC.

This clonotype was detected ten times or more. This rearrangement joins TRBV12-3 or TRBV12-4 to TRBJ2-1; D gene uncertain. The CDR3 has 16 residues. The V and J ends lost 2 bases and 0 bases respectively, with 11 bases between them. The CDR3 region has the DNA TGTGCCAGCAGTTTATATGGCTCGAGCTCCTACAATGAGCAGTTCTTC. Protein: CASSLYGSSSYNEQFF.

Ten or more counts support this clonotype. The genes are TRBV19 and TRBJ2-1; the match to TRBD1 covers 8 bases. Germline-derived CDR1 and CDR2 are LNHDA and SQIVND (reference sequence). The junction had 14 bases not matched to a gene; V was cut back by 5 bases and J by 8 bases. There are 16 residues in the CDR3. This chain's CDR3 is CASSPRQGSWVDEQFF. The CDR3 DNA reads TGTGCCAGTAGTCCAAGACAGGGGAGTTGGGTGGATGAGCAGTTCTTC.

This clonotype was seen ten or more times. The gene calls are TRBV7-9 and TRBJ2-1; D is unresolved. Germline-derived CDR1 and CDR2 are SEHNR and FQNEAQ (reference sequence). V gave up 5 bases and J gave up 2 bases, with 10 bases separating them. The CDR3 covers 14 residues. The CDR3 sequence is CASSRQSPYNEQFF. CDR3 bases: TGTGCCAGCAGCCGTCAGTCTCCCTACAATGAGCAGTTCTTC. Combining the CDR3 with reference TRBV7-9 and TRBJ2-1 gives the whole variable domain DTGVSQNPRHKITKRGQNVTFRCDPISEHNRLYWYRQTLGQGPEFLTYFQNEAQLEKSRLLSDRFSAERPKGSFSTLEIQRTEQGDSAMYLCASSRQSPYNEQFFGPGTRLTVL.

This clonotype was found many times. This chain connects TRBV19 to TRBJ2-1; possibly TRBD1 for D (6 bases). V was cut by 3 bases and J by 5 bases, with 11 bases left in between. Germline CDR1 is LNHDA and CDR2 is SQIVND (reference sequence). The CDR3 spans 14 residues. The CDR3 protein is CASSIQGLNNEQFF. CDR3 nucleotides: TGTGCCAGTAGTATCCAGGGGTTGAACAATGAGCAGTTCTTC. Full variable domain (rest looked up from reference TRBV19 and TRBJ2-1): DGGITQSPKYLFRKEGQNVTLSCEQNLNHDAMYWYRQDPGQGLRLIYYSQIVNDFQKGDIAEGYSVSREKKESFPLTVTSAQKNPTAFYLCASSIQGLNNEQFFGPGTRLTVL.

This clonotype was counted at least ten times. The CDR3 DNA sequence: TGTGCCAGCAGTCCCCGCGGGGAAAAACTGTTTTTT. It yields the protein CASSPRGEKLFF. The rearrangement joins TRBV7-9 to TRBJ1-4; D is unclear. This CDR3 comprises 12 residues. Trimming removed 6 bases from V and 8 bases from J, with 10 bases in between. Per the germline V gene, CDR1 is SEHNR and CDR2 is FQNEAQ (reference sequence).

The table lists this clonotype with many counts. The V call is TRBV7-2, the J call TRBJ2-5; TRBD1 agrees at 7 bases. The ends lost 5 bases at V and 5 bases at J; junction bases unmatched: 11. Germline CDR1 reads SGHTA; CDR2 reads FQGNSA. The CDR3 has 15 residues. The CDR3: CASSQPAGGSETQYF. CDR3 coding DNA: TGTGCCAGCAGCCAACCAGCAGGGGGAAGTGAGACCCAGTACTTC.

In its sample, this clonotype was seen many times. This chain links TRBV29-1 with TRBJ1-1; D ambiguous. The CDR3 runs 15 residues. V lost 7 bases to trimming and J lost 0 bases, with 18 bases between them. CDR1 is SQVTM and CDR2 is ANQGSEA in the germline V gene. The CDR3 loop is CSALPRGNLNTEAFF. CDR3 in DNA: TGCAGCGCCCTTCCCCGAGGAAACTTGAACACTGAAGCTTTCTTT.